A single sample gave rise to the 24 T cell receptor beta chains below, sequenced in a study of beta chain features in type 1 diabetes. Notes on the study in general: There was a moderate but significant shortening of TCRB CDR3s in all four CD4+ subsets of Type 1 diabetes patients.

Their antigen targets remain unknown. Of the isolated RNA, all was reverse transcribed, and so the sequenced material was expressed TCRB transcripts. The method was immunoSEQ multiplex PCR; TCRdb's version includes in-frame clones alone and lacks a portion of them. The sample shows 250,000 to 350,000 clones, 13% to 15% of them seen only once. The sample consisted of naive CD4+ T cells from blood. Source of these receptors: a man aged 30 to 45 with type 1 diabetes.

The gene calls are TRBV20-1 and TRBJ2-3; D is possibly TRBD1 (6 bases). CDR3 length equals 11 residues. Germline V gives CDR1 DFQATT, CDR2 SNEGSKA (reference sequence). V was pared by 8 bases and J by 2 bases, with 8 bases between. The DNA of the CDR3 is TGCAGTCGACAGGACACAGATACGCAGTATTTT. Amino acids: CSRQDTDTQYF.

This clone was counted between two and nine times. The CDR3 bases are TGTGCCAGCTCACCGACCGACACAGAAAAACTGTTTTTT. Amino acids: CASSPTDTEKLFF. The chain uses TRBV18 and TRBJ1-4, with no clear D. Between the trimmed V and J ends, which lost 3 bases and 8 bases, there was a span of 10 bases. The CDR3 consists of 13 residues. CDR1 and CDR2 (germline): KGHSH, LQKENI.

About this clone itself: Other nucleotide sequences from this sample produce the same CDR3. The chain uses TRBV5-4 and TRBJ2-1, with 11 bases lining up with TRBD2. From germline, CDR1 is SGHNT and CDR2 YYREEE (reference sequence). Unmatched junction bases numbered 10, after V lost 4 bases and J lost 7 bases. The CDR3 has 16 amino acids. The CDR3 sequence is CASSPAVLAGENEQFF. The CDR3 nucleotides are TGTGCCAGCAGCCCGGCCGTACTAGCGGGAGAGAATGAGCAGTTCTTC.

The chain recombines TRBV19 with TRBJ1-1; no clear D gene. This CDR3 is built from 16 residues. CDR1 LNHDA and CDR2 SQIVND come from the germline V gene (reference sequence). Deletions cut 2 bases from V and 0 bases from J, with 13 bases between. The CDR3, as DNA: TGTGCCAGTAGTATATGGCAGCTCGACATGAACACTGAAGCTTTCTTT. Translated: CASSIWQLDMNTEAFF.

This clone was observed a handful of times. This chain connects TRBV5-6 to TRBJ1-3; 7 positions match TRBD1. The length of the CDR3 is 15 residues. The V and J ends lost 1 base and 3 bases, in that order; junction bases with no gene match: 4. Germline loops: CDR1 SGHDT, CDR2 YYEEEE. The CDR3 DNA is TGTGCCAGCAGCTTGTTACAGGGGATTGGAAACACCATATATTTT. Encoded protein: CASSLLQGIGNTIYF.

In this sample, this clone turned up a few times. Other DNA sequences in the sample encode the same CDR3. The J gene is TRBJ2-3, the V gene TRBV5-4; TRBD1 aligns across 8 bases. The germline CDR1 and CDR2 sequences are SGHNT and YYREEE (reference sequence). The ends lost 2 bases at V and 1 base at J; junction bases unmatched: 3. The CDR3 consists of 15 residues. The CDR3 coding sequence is TGTGCCAGCAGCTTTCCGGGACAGGGCACAGATACGCAGTATTTT. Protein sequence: CASSFPGQGTDTQYF.

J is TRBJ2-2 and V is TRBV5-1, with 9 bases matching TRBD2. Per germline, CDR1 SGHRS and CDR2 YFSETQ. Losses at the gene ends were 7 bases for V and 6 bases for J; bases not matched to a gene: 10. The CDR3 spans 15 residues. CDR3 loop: CASFEVAGVAGELFF. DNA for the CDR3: TGCGCCAGCTTCGAGGTAGCGGGAGTGGCCGGGGAGCTGTTTTTT.

CDR3 amino acids: CASSMRRDTEAFF. In DNA, the CDR3 is TGTGCCAGTAGTATGAGGAGAGACACTGAAGCTTTCTTT. The V gene is TRBV19, the J gene TRBJ1-1; D is undetermined. This CDR3 is built from 13 residues. Trimming took off 3 bases at V and 3 bases at J, with 8 bases between the two ends. Germline V gene data show CDR1 as LNHDA and CDR2 as SQIVND (reference sequence).

CDR3 coding DNA: TGTGCCAGCAGTGGACAGGTTAACTATGGCTACACCTTC. Its translation: CASSGQVNYGYTF. This chain connects TRBV2 to TRBJ1-2; D might be TRBD1 (6 bases). Germline values: CDR1 SNHLY, CDR2 FYNNEI. The V gene lost 4 bases and the J gene lost 1 base, with 7 bases spanning the gap. The length of the CDR3 is 13 residues.

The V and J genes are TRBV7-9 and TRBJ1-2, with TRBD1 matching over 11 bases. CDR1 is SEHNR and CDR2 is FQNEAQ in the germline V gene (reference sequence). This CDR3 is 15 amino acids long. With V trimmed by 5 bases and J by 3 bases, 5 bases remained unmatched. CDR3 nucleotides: TGTGCCAGCAGCCGATGGACAGGGGGCGACTATGGCTACACCTTC. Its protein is CASSRWTGGDYGYTF.

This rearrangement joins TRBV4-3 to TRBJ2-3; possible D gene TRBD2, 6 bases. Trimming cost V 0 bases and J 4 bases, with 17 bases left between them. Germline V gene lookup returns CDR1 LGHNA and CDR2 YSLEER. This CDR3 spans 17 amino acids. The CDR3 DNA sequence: TGCGCCAGCAGCCAAGATTTTAGGAGGGGCCGTTCAGATACGCAGTATTTT. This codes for CASSQDFRRGRSDTQYF.

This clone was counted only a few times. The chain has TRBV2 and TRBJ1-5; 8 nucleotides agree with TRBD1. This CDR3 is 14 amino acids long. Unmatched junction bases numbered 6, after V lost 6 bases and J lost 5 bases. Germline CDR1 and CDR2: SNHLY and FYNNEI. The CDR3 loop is CASRDQGAYQPQHF. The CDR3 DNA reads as TGTGCCAGCAGGGACCAGGGGGCGTATCAGCCCCAGCATTTT.

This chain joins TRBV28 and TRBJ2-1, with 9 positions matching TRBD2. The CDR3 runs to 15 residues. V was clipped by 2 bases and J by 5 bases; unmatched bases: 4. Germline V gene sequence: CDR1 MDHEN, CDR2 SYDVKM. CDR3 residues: CASSLAGGDHNEQFF. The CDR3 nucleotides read TGTGCCAGCAGTTTAGCGGGAGGGGACCACAATGAGCAGTTCTTC.

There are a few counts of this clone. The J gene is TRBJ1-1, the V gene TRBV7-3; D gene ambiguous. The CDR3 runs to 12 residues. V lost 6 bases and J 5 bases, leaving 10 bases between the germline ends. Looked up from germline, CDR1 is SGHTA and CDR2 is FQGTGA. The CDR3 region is CASSLGRTEAFF. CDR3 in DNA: TGTGCCAGCAGTTTGGGGAGGACTGAAGCTTTCTTT.

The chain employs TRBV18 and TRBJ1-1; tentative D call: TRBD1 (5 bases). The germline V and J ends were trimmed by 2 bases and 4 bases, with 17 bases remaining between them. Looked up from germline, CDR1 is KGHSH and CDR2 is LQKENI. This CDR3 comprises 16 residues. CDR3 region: CASSPIRGWRSTEAFF. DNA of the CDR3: TGTGCCAGCTCACCAATCCGGGGGTGGCGGAGCACTGAAGCTTTCTTT. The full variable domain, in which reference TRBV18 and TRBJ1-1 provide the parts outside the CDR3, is NAGVMQNPRHLVRRRGQEARLRCSPMKGHSHVYWYRQLPEEGLKFMVYLQKENIIDESGMPKERFSAEFPKEGPSILRIQQVVRGDSAAYFCASSPIRGWRSTEAFFGQGTRLTVV.

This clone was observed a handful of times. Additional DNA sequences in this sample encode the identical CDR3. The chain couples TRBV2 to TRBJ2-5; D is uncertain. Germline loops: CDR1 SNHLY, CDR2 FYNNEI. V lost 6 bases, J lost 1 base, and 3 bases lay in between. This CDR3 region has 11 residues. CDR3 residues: CASSSQETQYF. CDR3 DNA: TGTGCCAGCAGCAGCCAAGAGACCCAGTACTTC. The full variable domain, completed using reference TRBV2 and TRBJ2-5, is EPEVTQTPSHQVTQMGQEVILRCVPISNHLYFYWYRQILGQKVEFLVSFYNNEISEKSEIFDDQFSVERPDGSNFTLKIRSTKLEDSAMYFCASSSQETQYFGPGTRLLVL.

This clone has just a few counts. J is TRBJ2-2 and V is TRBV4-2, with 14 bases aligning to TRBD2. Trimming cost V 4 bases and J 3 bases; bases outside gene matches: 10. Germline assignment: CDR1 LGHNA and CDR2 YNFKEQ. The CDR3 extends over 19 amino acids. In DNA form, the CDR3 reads TGTGCCAGCAGCCCTCGGACTAGCGGGAGGTGGTCGGACACCGGGGAGCTGTTTTTT. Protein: CASSPRTSGRWSDTGELFF.

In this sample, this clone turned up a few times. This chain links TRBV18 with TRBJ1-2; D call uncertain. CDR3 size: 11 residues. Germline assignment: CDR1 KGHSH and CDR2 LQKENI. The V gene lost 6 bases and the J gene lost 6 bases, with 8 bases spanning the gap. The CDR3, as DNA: TGTGCCAGCTCCCGTACGGATGGCTACACCTTC. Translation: CASSRTDGYTF.

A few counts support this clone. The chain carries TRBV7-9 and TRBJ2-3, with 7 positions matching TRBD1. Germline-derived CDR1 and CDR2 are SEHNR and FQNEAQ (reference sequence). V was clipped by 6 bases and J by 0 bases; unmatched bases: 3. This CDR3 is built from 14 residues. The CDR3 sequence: CASRPGQSTDTQYF. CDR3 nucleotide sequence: TGTGCCAGCAGACCGGGACAGAGCACAGATACGCAGTATTTT.

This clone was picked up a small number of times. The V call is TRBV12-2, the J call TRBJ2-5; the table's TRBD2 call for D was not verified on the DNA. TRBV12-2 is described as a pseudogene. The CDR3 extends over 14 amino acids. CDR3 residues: CASRLGLATETQYF. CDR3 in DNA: TGTGCAAGTCGCTTAGGGCTAGCGACAGAGACCCAGTACTTC.

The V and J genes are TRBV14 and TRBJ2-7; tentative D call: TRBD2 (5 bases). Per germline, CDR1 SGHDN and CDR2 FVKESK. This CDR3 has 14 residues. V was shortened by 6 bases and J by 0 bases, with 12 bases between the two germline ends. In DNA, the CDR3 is TGTGCCAGCAGACCGAGCGGTAACTCCTACGAGCAGTACTTC. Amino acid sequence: CASRPSGNSYEQYF.

CDR3 bases: TGTGCCAGCAGTTACACCACAGGGAACTATGGCTACACCTTC. Its translation: CASSYTTGNYGYTF. The chain uses TRBV6-5 and TRBJ1-2; a possible D gene is TRBD1 (6 bases). CDR1 and CDR2 (germline): MNHEY, SVGAGI. The CDR3 length is 14 residues. Trimming left V 2 bases short and J 2 bases short, with 9 bases between.

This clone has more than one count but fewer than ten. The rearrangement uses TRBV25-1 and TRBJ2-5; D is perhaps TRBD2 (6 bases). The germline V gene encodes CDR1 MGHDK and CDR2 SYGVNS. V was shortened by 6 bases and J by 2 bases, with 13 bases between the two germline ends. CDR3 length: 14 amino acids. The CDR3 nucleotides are TGTGCCAGCAGGGGTCTAGCGCCACAAGAGACCCAGTACTTC. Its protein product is CASRGLAPQETQYF.

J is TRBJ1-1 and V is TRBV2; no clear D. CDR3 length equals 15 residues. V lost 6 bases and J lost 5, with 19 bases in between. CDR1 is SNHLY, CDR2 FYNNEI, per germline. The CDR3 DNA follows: TGTGCCAGCAGCGCCCTCGGATCGACCGGGACTGAAGCTTTCTTT. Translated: CASSALGSTGTEAFF. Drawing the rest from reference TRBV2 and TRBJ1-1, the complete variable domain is EPEVTQTPSHQVTQMGQEVILRCVPISNHLYFYWYRQILGQKVEFLVSFYNNEISEKSEIFDDQFSVERPDGSNFTLKIRSTKLEDSAMYFCASSALGSTGTEAFFGQGTRLTVV.